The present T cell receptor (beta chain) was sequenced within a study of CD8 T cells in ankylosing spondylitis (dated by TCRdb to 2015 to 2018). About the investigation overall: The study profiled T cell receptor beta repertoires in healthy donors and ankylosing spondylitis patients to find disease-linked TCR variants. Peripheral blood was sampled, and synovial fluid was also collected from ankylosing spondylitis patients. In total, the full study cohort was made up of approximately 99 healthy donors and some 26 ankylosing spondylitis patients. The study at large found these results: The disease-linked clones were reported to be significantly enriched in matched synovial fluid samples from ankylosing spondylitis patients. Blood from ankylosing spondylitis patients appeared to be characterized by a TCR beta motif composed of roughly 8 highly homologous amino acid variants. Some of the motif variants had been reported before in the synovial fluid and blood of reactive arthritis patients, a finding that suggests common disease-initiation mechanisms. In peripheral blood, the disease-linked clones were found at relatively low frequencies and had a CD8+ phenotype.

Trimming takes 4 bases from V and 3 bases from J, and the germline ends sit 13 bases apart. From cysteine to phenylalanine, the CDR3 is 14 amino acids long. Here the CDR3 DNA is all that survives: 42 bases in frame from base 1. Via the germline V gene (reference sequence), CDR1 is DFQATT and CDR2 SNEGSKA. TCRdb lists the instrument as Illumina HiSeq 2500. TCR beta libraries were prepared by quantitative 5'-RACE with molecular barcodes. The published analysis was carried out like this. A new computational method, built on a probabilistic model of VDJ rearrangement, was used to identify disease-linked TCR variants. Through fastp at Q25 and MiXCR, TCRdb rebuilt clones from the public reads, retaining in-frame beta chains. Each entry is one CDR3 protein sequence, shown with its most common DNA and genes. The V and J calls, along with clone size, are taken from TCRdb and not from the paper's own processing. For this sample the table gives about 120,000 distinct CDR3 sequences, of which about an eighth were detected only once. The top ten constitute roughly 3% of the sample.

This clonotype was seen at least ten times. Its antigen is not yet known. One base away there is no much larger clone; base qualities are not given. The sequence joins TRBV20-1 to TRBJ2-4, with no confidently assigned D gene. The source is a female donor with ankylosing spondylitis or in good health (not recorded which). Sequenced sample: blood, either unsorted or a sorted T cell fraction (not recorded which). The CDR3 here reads CSAIISGGKNIQYF. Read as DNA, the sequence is TGCAGTGCTATTATTTCCGGCGGCAAAAACATTCAGTACTTC.